This T cell receptor (beta chain) appears in the sequencing data of a study of T cell clonotyping in hematopoietic cell transplantation. Study outcomes and limitations: Cells were unsorted, so CD4 and CD8 contributions were not separated. Few recipient clonotypes overlapped donors; over 95% were de novo at given depth. Pathologically expanded recipient clonotypes increased progressively from day 30 to day 180 as diversity fell.

This CDR3 spans 14 amino acids. The V and J ends lost 4 bases and 3 bases, in that order; junction bases with no gene match: 3. Germline V gene sequence: CDR1 GTSNPN, CDR2 SVGIG (reference sequence). The method was immunoSEQ multiplex PCR; TCRdb's version includes in-frame clones alone and lacks a portion of them. Of about 7,100 clones in the sample, nearly 99% are singletons; the top ten hold about 0.7%. On this clone itself: The antigen remains unidentified.

Blood collection times were about day -28 and days 30, 100, 180 posttransplant. Sample: PBMCs, taken 30 days after allogeneic stem cell transplant. The receptor was derived from a male patient aged 60 to 75 who had an allogeneic stem cell transplant from a related donor, so the T cells may come from the graft donor. Some clones in this sample may be carry-over from other donors' samples. V gene TRBV30 combines with J gene TRBJ2-3; 11 bases map to TRBD2. As DNA, the CDR3 is TGTGCCTGGATAACTAGCGGGAGTACAGATACGCAGTATTTT. Amino acid sequence: CAWITSGSTDTQYF.